This T cell receptor beta chain was sequenced for a study of T cell repertoires in cytomegalovirus infection. Study findings and constraints: Identification of carriers of CMV plus the relevant HLA was performed using cumulative public TCR beta family frequency.

From germline, CDR1 is MRHNA and CDR2 SNTAGT. This CDR3 is 12 amino acids long. Trimming pared 6 bases from V and 8 bases from J, leaving 13 bases between. A single record per CDR3 protein comes from TCRdb applying MiXCR to the reads. The table shows fewer than 650,000 distinct CDR3 sequences, with under 45% occurring only once. Details on this clonotype: What it binds is unknown.

The input for sequencing was cultured PBMCs, taken from culture after CMV antigen stimulation. This TCR was recovered from a human donor in good health (CMV status not recorded). Some clones in this sample may be carry-over from other donors' samples. This chain uses TRBV6-4 with TRBJ1-1; no reliable D call. CDR3 loop: CASRERTVEAFF. DNA for the CDR3: TGTGCCAGCAGAGAACGAACTGTGGAAGCTTTCTTT.